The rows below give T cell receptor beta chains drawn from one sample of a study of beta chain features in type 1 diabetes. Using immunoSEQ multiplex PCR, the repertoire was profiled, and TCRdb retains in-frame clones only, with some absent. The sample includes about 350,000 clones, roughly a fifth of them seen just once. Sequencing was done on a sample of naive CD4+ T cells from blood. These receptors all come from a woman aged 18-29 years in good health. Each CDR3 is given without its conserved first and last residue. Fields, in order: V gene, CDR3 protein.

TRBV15	ATSRVGGVEEKLF
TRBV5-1	ASSSTDGGDYGYT
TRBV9	ASSVVGTASPAF
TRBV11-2	ASSLDYAETQY
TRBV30	AWMGQENEKLF
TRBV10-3	ATLGTSKETQY
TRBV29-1	SVELVGNTIY
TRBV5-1	ASSSGTSGSQETQY
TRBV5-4	ASSVDRAGSQY
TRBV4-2	ASSLEQGANIQY
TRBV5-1	ASSQGLEETQY
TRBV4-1	ASSQEATGFGQPQH
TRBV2	ASCGTRVGEQY
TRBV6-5	ASSYLARSSYEQY
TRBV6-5	ASSYNGLQIYEQY
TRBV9	ASSVGQPNTEAF